One sample yielded the 18 T cell receptor beta chains listed below, sequenced in a study of beta chain features in type 1 diabetes. Reverse transcribing all isolated RNA meant expressed TCRB transcripts were sequenced. TCRdb's table, derived via immunoSEQ multiplex PCR, lists solely in-frame clones and lacks some. The table lists a few hundred thousand clones, 25% to 35% of them singletons. Material: naive CD4+ T cells from blood. These receptors all come from a young man in good health.

This chain connects TRBV27 to TRBJ2-2, with D possibly matching TRBD1 (5 bases). This CDR3 region has 15 residues. Germline assignment: CDR1 MNHEY and CDR2 SMNVEV (reference sequence). The V and J ends lost 3 bases and 3 bases respectively, with 11 bases between them. This CDR3 reads CASSFSRAYTGELFF. The CDR3 bases are TGTGCCAGCAGTTTTAGCAGGGCCTACACCGGGGAGCTGTTTTTT.

This clone was found a few times. The chain uses TRBV15 and TRBJ1-1, with a possible D match to TRBD1 (5 bases). Trimming cost V 8 bases and J 3 bases, with 16 bases left between them. The CDR3 sequence is 14 residues long. Germline CDR1 and CDR2: LNHNV and YYDKDF (reference sequence). CDR3 DNA sequence: TGTGCCACCCGGGGTCAGGGTAGGTACACTGAAGCTTTCTTT. Translation gives CATRGQGRYTEAFF.

This clone was seen a handful of times. V gene TRBV30 combines with J gene TRBJ1-4, with D uncertain. Trimming shortened V by 1 base and J by 8 bases, and 14 bases separated the two germline ends. In germline, CDR1 is GTSNPN, CDR2 SVGIG (reference sequence). The CDR3 is 14 amino acids. The CDR3 nucleotides are TGTGCCTGGAGTGACCTAGGGTTCGGAGAAAAACTGTTTTTT. This encodes CAWSDLGFGEKLFF.

This clone has just a few counts. The rearrangement links TRBV30 to TRBJ1-2; D unresolved. V lost 3 bases and J lost 2, with 10 bases in between. This CDR3 has 13 residues. Germline lookup yields CDR1 GTSNPN and CDR2 SVGIG (reference sequence). CDR3 protein: CAWSRPTNYGYTF. The CDR3 DNA reads as TGTGCCTGGAGCCGGCCAACAAACTATGGCTACACCTTC.

V and J are TRBV4-3 and TRBJ2-1; TRBD1 or TRBD2 may be the D gene (5 bases each). The CDR3 is 14 residues long. V gave up 2 bases and J gave up 8 bases, with 13 bases separating them. Looked up from germline, CDR1 is LGHNA and CDR2 is YSLEER. CDR3 nucleotides: TGCGCCAGCAGCCAACCGGGGCCATCAGATGAGCAGTTCTTC. It specifies CASSQPGPSDEQFF.

This rearrangement joins TRBV7-9 to TRBJ2-5, with TRBD1 as a possible D gene (6 bases). The CDR3 is 17 residues long. V gave up 1 base and J gave up 4 bases, with 19 bases separating them. Germline CDR1 SEHNR, CDR2 FQNEAQ (reference sequence). The CDR3 here is CASSLVEGQRSRETQYF. In DNA, the CDR3 is TGTGCCAGCAGCTTAGTCGAGGGACAAAGGTCTAGAGAGACCCAGTACTTC.

This clone was detected only a few times. This chain joins TRBV18 and TRBJ2-4, with unresolved D. There are 14 residues in the CDR3. CDR1 is KGHSH and CDR2 is LQKENI in the germline V gene. The V end lost 3 bases, the J end lost 9 bases, and 15 bases lay between the germline ends. The CDR3 DNA reads as TGTGCCAGCTCACCGAATGGGCATGTTGGCATTCAGTACTTC. Amino acid sequence: CASSPNGHVGIQYF. Full variable domain (outside the CDR3, taken from reference TRBV18 and TRBJ2-4): NAGVMQNPRHLVRRRGQEARLRCSPMKGHSHVYWYRQLPEEGLKFMVYLQKENIIDESGMPKERFSAEFPKEGPSILRIQQVVRGDSAAYFCASSPNGHVGIQYFGAGTRLSVL.

Only a few counts were recorded for this clone. The V gene is TRBV29-1, the J gene TRBJ2-3; D gene ambiguous. Germline lookup yields CDR1 SQVTM and CDR2 ANQGSEA. The CDR3 totals 12 residues. V lost 3 bases and J lost 5, with 9 bases in between. The CDR3 sequence: CSVETPGDTQYF. CDR3 DNA sequence: TGCAGCGTTGAGACTCCCGGAGATACGCAGTATTTT.

The rearrangement links TRBV18 to TRBJ2-3, with D maybe TRBD2 (5 bases). There are 14 residues in the CDR3. Trimming left V 1 base short and J 2 bases short, with 7 bases between. Germline lookup yields CDR1 KGHSH and CDR2 LQKENI. CDR3: CASSPQGVTDTQYF. CDR3 DNA: TGTGCCAGCTCACCACAGGGAGTCACAGATACGCAGTATTTT. Full variable domain (remainder filled in from reference TRBV18 and TRBJ2-3): NAGVMQNPRHLVRRRGQEARLRCSPMKGHSHVYWYRQLPEEGLKFMVYLQKENIIDESGMPKERFSAEFPKEGPSILRIQQVVRGDSAAYFCASSPQGVTDTQYFGPGTRLTVL.

The table lists this clone with a few counts. This chain connects TRBV5-1 to TRBJ2-5, with 12 bases identical to TRBD2. CDR3 length: 16 residues. V shed 0 bases, J shed 3 bases, and the junction held 3 bases outside the gene matches. Per the germline V gene, CDR1 is SGHRS and CDR2 is YFSETQ. CDR3 DNA: TGCGCCAGCAGCTTGGAACTAGCGGGAGGCGAAGAGACCCAGTACTTC. Translating it yields CASSLELAGGEETQYF.

The chain recombines TRBV5-4 with TRBJ1-2, with D perhaps matching TRBD1 (5 bases). V was clipped by 4 bases and J by 6 bases, with 28 bases between them. The CDR3 is made up of 18 amino acids. CDR1 SGHNT and CDR2 YYREEE come from the germline V gene (reference sequence). CDR3 DNA: TGTGCCAGCAGCATAGGTGTGCCCATCCGGGGGTCATCAAATGGCTACACCTTC. It translates to CASSIGVPIRGSSNGYTF.

V is TRBV7-2 and J is TRBJ2-2; no reliable D call. V was shortened by 1 base and J by 7 bases, with 7 bases between the two germline ends. This CDR3 comprises 13 residues. Germline CDR1 and CDR2: SGHTA and FQGNSA. The DNA for the CDR3 is TGTGCCAGCAGCTTAGATAGAGGCGGGGAGCTGTTTTTT. Residues: CASSLDRGGELFF. Complete variable domain (other parts from reference TRBV7-2 and TRBJ2-2): GAGVSQSPSNKVTEKGKDVELRCDPISGHTALYWYRQSLGQGLEFLIYFQGNSAPDKSGLPSDRFSAERTGGSVSTLTIQRTQQEDSAVYLCASSLDRGGELFFGEGSRLTVL.

J is TRBJ2-7 and V is TRBV10-3, with 11 bases lining up with TRBD2. From germline, CDR1 is ENHRY and CDR2 SYGVKD. This CDR3 comprises 17 residues. Trimming at V came to 0 bases and at J to 1 base, leaving 5 bases not matched to a gene. CDR3: CAISESVGLAASYEQYF. CDR3 nucleotides: TGTGCCATCAGTGAGTCGGTGGGACTAGCGGCTTCCTACGAGCAGTACTTC.

This clone turned up a few times. Mismatch with germline at one junction end may stem from a read error. This chain links TRBV30 with TRBJ2-3; 14 bases agree with TRBD2. Looked up from germline, CDR1 is GTSNPN and CDR2 is SVGIG (reference sequence). The CDR3 sequence is 14 residues long. This CDR3 is CAWSVLTSGRALNF. The CDR3 nucleotides read TGTGCCTGGAGTGTACTGACTAGCGGGAGGGCCTTGAATTTT.

This clone occurred a few times. V usage is TRBV29-1 and J usage is TRBJ1-4; D is undetermined. Germline loops: CDR1 SQVTM, CDR2 ANQGSEA. The CDR3 is 13 residues long. V gave up 7 bases and J gave up 6 bases, with 15 bases separating them. The CDR3 reads CSARPTVDEKLFF. DNA for the CDR3: TGCAGCGCCCGACCGACCGTGGATGAAAAACTGTTTTTT.

The chain combines TRBV25-1 with TRBJ2-3; 8 positions match TRBD2. V shed 5 bases and J 2 bases; nucleotides not matched to a gene: 6. CDR1 and CDR2 (germline): MGHDK, SYGVNS. This CDR3 region has 15 residues. CDR3 residues: CASSQSGGLTDTQYF. The CDR3 DNA sequence: TGTGCCAGCAGTCAATCGGGAGGGCTCACAGATACGCAGTATTTT.

Only a few counts were recorded for this clone. V gene TRBV29-1 combines with J gene TRBJ2-5; no clear D. The J call is uncertain, as TRBJ2-7 better fits the DNA end. The CDR3 is 11 amino acids. Germline CDR1 is SQVTM and CDR2 is ANQGSEA. CDR3 region: CSVEYQREQYF. CDR3 bases: TGCAGCGTTGAATACCAGCGCGAGCAGTACTTC.

CDR3 loop: CASSWSRDRAQETQYF. The CDR3 DNA sequence: TGTGCCAGCAGTTGGAGCAGGGACAGGGCCCAAGAGACCCAGTACTTC. The chain is built from TRBV7-8 and TRBJ2-5, with 9 bases matching TRBD1. V shed 6 bases, J shed 1 base, and the junction held 9 bases outside the gene matches. This CDR3 has 16 amino acids. Germline assignment: CDR1 SGHVS and CDR2 FQNEAQ.